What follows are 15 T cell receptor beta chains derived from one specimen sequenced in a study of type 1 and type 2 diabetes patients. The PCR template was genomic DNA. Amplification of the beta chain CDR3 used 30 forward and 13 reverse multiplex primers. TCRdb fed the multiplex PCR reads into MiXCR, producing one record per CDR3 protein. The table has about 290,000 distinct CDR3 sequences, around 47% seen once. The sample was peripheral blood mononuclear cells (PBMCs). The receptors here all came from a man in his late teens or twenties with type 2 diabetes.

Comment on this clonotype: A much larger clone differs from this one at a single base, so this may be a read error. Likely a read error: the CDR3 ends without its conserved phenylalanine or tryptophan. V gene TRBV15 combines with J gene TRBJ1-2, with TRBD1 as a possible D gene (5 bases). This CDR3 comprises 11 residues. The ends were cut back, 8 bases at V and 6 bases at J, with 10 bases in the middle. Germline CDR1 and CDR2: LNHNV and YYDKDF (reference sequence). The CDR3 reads CATRGADGYTL. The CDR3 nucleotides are TGTGCCACCCGAGGGGCGGATGGCTACACCCTC.

CDR3 loop: CASSRMLVGEQFF. The CDR3 coding sequence is TGTGCCAGCAGCCGCATGCTAGTTGGTGAGCAGTTCTTC. J is TRBJ2-1 and V is TRBV7-8; no reliable D call. The germline V and J ends were trimmed by 5 bases and 9 bases, with 14 bases remaining between them. This CDR3 is built from 13 residues. Germline V gene data show CDR1 as SGHVS and CDR2 as FQNEAQ.

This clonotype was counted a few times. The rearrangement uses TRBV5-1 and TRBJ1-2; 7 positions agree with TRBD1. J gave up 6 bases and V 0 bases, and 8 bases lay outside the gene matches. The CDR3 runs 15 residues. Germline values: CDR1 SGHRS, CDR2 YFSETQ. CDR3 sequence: CASSLAGQARNGYTF. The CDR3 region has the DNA TGCGCCAGCAGCTTGGCCGGACAGGCTAGGAATGGCTACACCTTC.

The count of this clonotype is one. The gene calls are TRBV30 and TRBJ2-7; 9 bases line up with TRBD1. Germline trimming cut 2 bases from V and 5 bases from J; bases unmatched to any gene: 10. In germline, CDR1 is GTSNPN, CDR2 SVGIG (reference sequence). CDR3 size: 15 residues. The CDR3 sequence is CAWSNSGTGTHEQYV. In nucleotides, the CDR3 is TGTGCCTGGAGTAACTCCGGGACAGGGACCCACGAGCAGTACGTC.

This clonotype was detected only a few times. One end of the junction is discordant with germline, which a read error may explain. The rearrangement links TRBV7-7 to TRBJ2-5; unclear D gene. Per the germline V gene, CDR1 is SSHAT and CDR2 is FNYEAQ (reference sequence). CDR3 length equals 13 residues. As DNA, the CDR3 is TGTGCTAGCAGCTTAGGCGAGCAAGAGACCCAGTACTTC. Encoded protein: CASSLGEQETQYF.

CDR3 residues: CASRDDLYEQYF. In DNA form, the CDR3 reads TGTGCCAGCCGGGACGACCTCTACGAGCAGTACTTC. The chain has TRBV2 and TRBJ2-7; either TRBD1 or TRBD2 may supply D (5 bases each). CDR3 length: 12 residues. Germline CDR1 SNHLY, CDR2 FYNNEI. V dropped 8 bases and J dropped 3 bases, with 11 bases sitting between them.

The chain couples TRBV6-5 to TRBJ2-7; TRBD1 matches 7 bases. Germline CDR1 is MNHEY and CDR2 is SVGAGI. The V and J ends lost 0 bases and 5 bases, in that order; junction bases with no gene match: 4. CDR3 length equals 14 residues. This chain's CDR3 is CASSYSIQGDEQYF. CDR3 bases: TGTGCCAGCAGTTACTCTATTCAGGGGGACGAGCAGTACTTC.

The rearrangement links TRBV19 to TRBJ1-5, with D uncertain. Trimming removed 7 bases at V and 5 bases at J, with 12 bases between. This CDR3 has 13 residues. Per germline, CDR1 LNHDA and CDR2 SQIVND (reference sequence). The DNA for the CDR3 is TGTGCCAGTAATGAAGGGTCTCATCAGCCCCAGCATTTT. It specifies CASNEGSHQPQHF. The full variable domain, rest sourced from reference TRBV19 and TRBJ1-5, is DGGITQSPKYLFRKEGQNVTLSCEQNLNHDAMYWYRQDPGQGLRLIYYSQIVNDFQKGDIAEGYSVSREKKESFPLTVTSAQKNPTAFYLCASNEGSHQPQHFGDGTRLSIL.

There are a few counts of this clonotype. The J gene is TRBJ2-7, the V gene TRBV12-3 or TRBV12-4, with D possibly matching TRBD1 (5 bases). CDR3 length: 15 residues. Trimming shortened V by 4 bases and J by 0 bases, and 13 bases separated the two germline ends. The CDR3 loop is CASSWAPRDSYEQYF. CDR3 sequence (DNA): TGTGCCAGCAGTTGGGCCCCCAGGGACTCCTACGAGCAGTACTTC.

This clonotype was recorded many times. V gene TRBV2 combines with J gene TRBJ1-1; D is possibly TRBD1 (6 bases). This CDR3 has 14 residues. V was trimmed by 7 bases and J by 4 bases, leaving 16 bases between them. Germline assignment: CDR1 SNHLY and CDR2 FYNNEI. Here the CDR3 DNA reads TGTGCCAGCAAAACAGGGCCCGTGGCCACTGAAGCTTTCTTT. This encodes CASKTGPVATEAFF.

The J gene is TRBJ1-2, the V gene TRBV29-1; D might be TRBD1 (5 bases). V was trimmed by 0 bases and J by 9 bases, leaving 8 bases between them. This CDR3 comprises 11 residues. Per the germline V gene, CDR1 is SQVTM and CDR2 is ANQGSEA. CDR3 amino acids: CSVEDLGRYTF. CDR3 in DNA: TGCAGCGTTGAAGATTTGGGGCGCTACACCTTC.

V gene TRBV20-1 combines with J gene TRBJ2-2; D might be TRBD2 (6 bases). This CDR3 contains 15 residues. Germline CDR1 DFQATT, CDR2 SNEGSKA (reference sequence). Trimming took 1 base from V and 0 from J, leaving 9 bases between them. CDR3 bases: TGCAGTGCTAGAGTGGCGGGATCGAACACCGGGGAGCTGTTTTTT. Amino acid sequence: CSARVAGSNTGELFF.

DNA of the CDR3: TGCAGCGTTGATAAAGCGGGAGGGTTTGATACGCAGTATTTT. Residues: CSVDKAGGFDTQYF. This chain links TRBV29-1 with TRBJ2-3, with TRBD2 matching 10 bases. Germline CDR1 SQVTM, CDR2 ANQGSEA. This CDR3 spans 14 amino acids. V shed 3 bases, J shed 6 bases, and the junction held 6 bases outside the gene matches.

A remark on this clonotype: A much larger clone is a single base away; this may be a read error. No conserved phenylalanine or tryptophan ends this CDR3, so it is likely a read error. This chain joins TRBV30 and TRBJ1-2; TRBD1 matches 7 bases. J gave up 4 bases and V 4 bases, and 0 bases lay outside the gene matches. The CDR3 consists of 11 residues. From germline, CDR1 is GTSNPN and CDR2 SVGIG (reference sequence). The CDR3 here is CAWTGGYGYTS. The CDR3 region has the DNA TGTGCCTGGACAGGGGGCTATGGCTACACCTCC.

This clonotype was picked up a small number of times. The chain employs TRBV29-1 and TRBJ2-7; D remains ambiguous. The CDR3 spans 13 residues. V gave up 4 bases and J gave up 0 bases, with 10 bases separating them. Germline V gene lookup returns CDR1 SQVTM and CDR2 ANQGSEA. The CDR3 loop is CSVGSRNSYEQYF. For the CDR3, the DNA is TGCAGCGTTGGCAGCAGGAACTCCTACGAGCAGTACTTC.